The 12 T cell receptor beta chains below all came from one sample that was sequenced in a study of CD8+ T cells in alopecia areata. Following RNA extraction, reverse transcription yielded cDNA that acted as the sequencing template. Some clones are missing from TCRdb's copy, which holds only in-frame ones; the method was immunoSEQ multiplex PCR. The sample holds about 180,000 clones; around 64% are singletons and the top ten take over 10%. The sample in question was CD8+ T cells sorted from blood, obtained at week 0. The source is a human donor with alopecia areata.

The J gene is TRBJ1-2, the V gene TRBV25-1, with D unclear. The V end lost 6 bases, the J end lost 11 bases, and 16 bases lay between the germline ends. The CDR3 spans 12 residues. Germline V gene sequence: CDR1 MGHDK, CDR2 SYGVNS. CDR3 DNA: TGTGCCAGCAGCCTCGGAGAAGGGTTATACACCTTC. It translates to CASSLGEGLYTF.

This clone was observed a handful of times. This sequence joins TRBV5-4 and TRBJ1-2; 7 positions match TRBD1. The germline V gene encodes CDR1 SGHNT and CDR2 YYREEE (reference sequence). V lost 7 bases to trimming and J lost 7 bases; unmatched junction nucleotides: 19. The CDR3 length is 16 residues. The CDR3 sequence is CASGRDSVALTIGYTF. The CDR3, as DNA: TGTGCCAGCGGCCGGGACAGCGTAGCTCTAACTATTGGCTACACCTTC.

This chain uses TRBV19 with TRBJ1-1; weak D call: TRBD1 (5 bases). The CDR3 consists of 13 residues. V was trimmed by 5 bases and J by 3 bases, leaving 10 bases between them. CDR1 is LNHDA and CDR2 is SQIVND in the germline V gene (reference sequence). CDR3 in amino acids: CASSLTRDTEAFF. CDR3 DNA sequence: TGTGCCAGTAGTTTAACCAGGGACACTGAAGCTTTCTTT.

In its sample, this clone was seen once. The V gene is TRBV13, the J gene TRBJ1-3, with TRBD1 identical over 8 bases. J gave up 0 bases and V 8 bases, and 6 bases lay outside the gene matches. The germline V gene encodes CDR1 PRHDT and CDR2 FYEKMQ (reference sequence). The CDR3 contains 15 residues. The CDR3 region has the DNA TGTGCCAGCCTACAGGGGGGAAGCTCTGGAAACACCATATATTTT. This encodes CASLQGGSSGNTIYF.

The CDR3 DNA reads TGTGCCTGGGCTACAGGGACAGCCTCATCCTACGAGCAGTACTTC. Amino acids: CAWATGTASSYEQYF. This rearrangement joins TRBV30 to TRBJ2-7; 7 nucleotides line up with TRBD1. The junction had 11 bases not matched to a gene; V was cut back by 5 bases and J by 1 base. This CDR3 has 15 residues. The germline CDR1 and CDR2 sequences are GTSNPN and SVGIG (reference sequence).

The chain is built from TRBV27 and TRBJ1-1, with 8 bases lining up with TRBD1. Germline CDR1 and CDR2: MNHEY and SMNVEV (reference sequence). V trimming: 6 bases; J trimming: 4 bases; junction bases outside the gene matches: 4. The CDR3 spans 13 residues. The CDR3 nucleotides are TGTGCCAGCAGGGAGACAGGGGTCACTGAAGCTTTCTTT. Its translation: CASRETGVTEAFF.

The rearrangement uses TRBV13 and TRBJ2-5; no reliable D call. CDR3 size: 14 residues. Germline CDR1 is PRHDT and CDR2 is FYEKMQ (reference sequence). The V end was cut by 5 bases, the J end by 5 bases, with 15 bases between. For the CDR3, the DNA is TGTGCCAGCAGCCCCCTTGGGGATTGGGAGACCCAGTACTTC. It is translated as CASSPLGDWETQYF.

J is TRBJ1-2 and V is TRBV2; D ambiguous. Germline CDR1 and CDR2: SNHLY and FYNNEI. The CDR3 totals 15 residues. V was cut by 3 bases and J by 5 bases, with 16 bases left in between. CDR3 protein: CASSEIQEGLYGYTF. The CDR3 bases are TGTGCCAGCAGTGAGATTCAGGAGGGTTTGTATGGCTACACCTTC.

CDR3 protein: CASSMGQIEPQHF. The DNA for the CDR3 is TGTGCCAGTAGTATGGGACAAATCGAGCCCCAGCATTTT. The chain employs TRBV19 and TRBJ1-5; tentative D call: TRBD1 (6 bases). The length of the CDR3 is 13 residues. The germline CDR1 and CDR2 sequences are LNHDA and SQIVND (reference sequence). The ends were cut back, 3 bases at V and 8 bases at J, with 11 bases in the middle.

This clone was detected once. The chain carries TRBV2 and TRBJ1-6, with D perhaps TRBD1 (6 bases). The CDR3 covers 14 residues. V was shortened by 9 bases and J by 5 bases, with 14 bases between the two germline ends. CDR1 is SNHLY, CDR2 FYNNEI, per germline. CDR3 sequence: CASWRGTHNSPLHF. In DNA form, the CDR3 reads TGTGCCAGTTGGAGAGGGACACATAATTCACCCCTCCACTTT. The full variable domain, its missing parts supplied by reference TRBV2 and TRBJ1-6, is EPEVTQTPSHQVTQMGQEVILRCVPISNHLYFYWYRQILGQKVEFLVSFYNNEISEKSEIFDDQFSVERPDGSNFTLKIRSTKLEDSAMYFCASWRGTHNSPLHFGNGTRLTVT.

This clone has only a few counts. This rearrangement joins TRBV29-1 to TRBJ1-1; perhaps TRBD1 as D (5 bases). The CDR3 has 11 residues. Trimming shortened V by 6 bases and J by 3 bases, and 8 bases separated the two germline ends. CDR1 SQVTM and CDR2 ANQGSEA come from the germline V gene. DNA for the CDR3: TGCAGCGTACCGGGGGACACTGAAGCTTTCTTT. Protein: CSVPGDTEAFF.

This chain links TRBV11-2 with TRBJ2-5; 8 bases match TRBD1. Germline CDR1 reads SGHAT; CDR2 reads FQNNGV. Germline trimming cut 5 bases from V and 5 bases from J; bases unmatched to any gene: 10. The CDR3 extends over 15 amino acids. CDR3 amino acids: CASSREGRGLETQYF. The CDR3 DNA is TGTGCCAGCAGCCGCGAGGGCAGGGGGCTGGAGACCCAGTACTTC.